This T cell receptor (beta chain) came from a study of blood T cell repertoires in COVID-19. Across the study: Samples representing acute and convalescent COVID-19 were sourced from the United States, Italy and Spain. The cDNA or gDNA used as material had been derived from T cells, B-cell-depleted T cells, or PBMCs.

The ends lost 5 bases at V and 2 bases at J; junction bases unmatched: 10. The CDR3 runs to 16 residues. The germline V gene has CDR1 SGHKS and CDR2 YYEKEE (reference sequence). For recovered donors of Cohort 3, there were two negative PCRs, clearance, or symptom resolution. TCRdb's table, derived via immunoSEQ multiplex PCR, lists solely in-frame clones and lacks some. Among a few hundred thousand clones listed, 80% to 85% were seen once. V gene TRBV5-5 combines with J gene TRBJ2-1, with 7 bases aligning to TRBD1. The specimen was PBMCs or T cells enriched from blood (not recorded which). This clonotype originated in a woman aged 45-65 years who had recovered from COVID-19. This CDR3 is CASSSPGQHTYNEQFF. The CDR3 bases are TGTGCCAGCAGTTCCCCGGGACAGCACACCTACAATGAGCAGTTCTTC.